This TCR beta chain is drawn from a study of T cell changes during pregnancy in multiple sclerosis. The method was immunoSEQ multiplex PCR; TCRdb's version includes in-frame clones alone and lacks a portion of them. The table has more than 70,000 clones, 93% seen once; the top ten hold under 3%. Germline CDR1 reads WNHNN; CDR2 reads SYGVQD (reference sequence). Trimming took off 8 bases at V and 4 bases at J, with 19 bases between the two ends. The length of the CDR3 is 15 residues. This material consisted of peripheral blood, taken in the second trimester of pregnancy. The rearrangement joins TRBV10-1 to TRBJ2-3; D possibly corresponds to TRBD1 (5 bases). This TCR derives from a female donor with multiple sclerosis, enrolled in a pregnancy study. The CDR3 spells CASAGNQLSPDTQYF. The CDR3 nucleotides are TGCGCCAGCGCAGGGAACCAATTATCACCAGATACGCAGTATTTT.